The TCR beta chain under discussion was sequenced for a study of blood T cell repertoires in COVID-19. Turning to the study itself: Sources were T cells, B-cell-depleted T cells, or PBMCs; the material itself was cDNA or gDNA.

Germline CDR1 LNHDA, CDR2 SQIVND (reference sequence). This CDR3 spans 13 amino acids. Deletions cut 5 bases from V and 4 bases from J, with 11 bases between. Per the original data handling: Amplification with reference gene primers provided the estimates of nucleated cell counts. Using immunoSEQ multiplex PCR, the repertoire was profiled, and TCRdb retains in-frame clones only, with some absent. The DNA was the basis for D and trimming; V, J and clone size are from that table. The sample lists over 85,000 clones, about 88% occurring once. Sequenced input: peripheral blood. This receptor was obtained from a man aged 50-60 years with active or convalescent COVID-19. This rearrangement joins TRBV19 to TRBJ1-1; possible D gene TRBD1, 5 bases. The CDR3 nucleotides read TGTGCCAGTAGTTGGGGGACTGGCACTGAAGCTTTCTTT. This codes for CASSWGTGTEAFF. Based on the CDR3 plus reference TRBV19 and TRBJ1-1, the full variable domain is DGGITQSPKYLFRKEGQNVTLSCEQNLNHDAMYWYRQDPGQGLRLIYYSQIVNDFQKGDIAEGYSVSREKKESFPLTVTSAQKNPTAFYLCASSWGTGTEAFFGQGTRLTVV.